This is a list of T cell receptor beta chains from one sample in a study of blood T cell repertoires in COVID-19. The protocol was immunoSEQ multiplex PCR, while the TCRdb copy is restricted to in-frame clones and leaves out a portion. Altogether nearly 300,000 clones are present, roughly 91% being singletons, with the ten largest covering 2.5% to 3.5%. Material for sequencing was PBMCs or T cells enriched from blood (not recorded which). These receptors were collected from a woman aged 45 to 65 who had been exposed to COVID-19. The CDR3 runs from the conserved cysteine through the conserved F or W. Fields, in order: clone size, V gene, D gene, J gene, CDR3 protein, CDR3 DNA. The D gene is left open where the match is weak. Clone size is not always given. Where it is, it says once, few, many or a class for expanded clones.

size: NA
V: TRBV18
D: TRBD1
J: TRBJ2-6
CDR3: CASCPGQGGSGANVLTF
DNA: TGTGCCAGCTGCCCGGGACAGGGGGGCTCTGGGGCCAACGTCCTGACTTTC

size: NA
V: TRBV4-2
D: NA
J: TRBJ2-1
CDR3: CASSQDSPGRQANPGNEQFF
DNA: TGTGCCAGCAGCCAAGATTCCCCAGGGCGGCAGGCCAATCCCGGCAATGAGCAGTTCTTC

size: NA
V: TRBV7-2
D: TRBD2
J: TRBJ2-3
CDR3: CASSPGGGTDTQYF
DNA: TGTGCCAGCAGCCCCGGCGGGGGGACAGATACGCAGTATTTT

size: NA
V: TRBV24-1
D: NA
J: TRBJ1-2
CDR3: CATSDSWTSGGYYGYTF
DNA: TGTGCCACCAGTGATTCGTGGACGTCAGGAGGGTACTATGGCTACACCTTC

size: NA
V: TRBV27
D: TRBD2
J: TRBJ2-3
CDR3: CATLRTRGGATDTQYF
DNA: TGTGCCACCTTACGGACACGCGGGGGGGCCACAGATACGCAGTATTTT

size: few
V: TRBV7-2
D: TRBD1
J: TRBJ1-6
CDR3: CASSPDRGSPLHF
DNA: TGTGCCAGCAGTCCCGACAGGGGATCACCCCTCCACTTT

size: NA
V: TRBV28
D: NA
J: TRBJ1-5
CDR3: CASSFIQGNNQPQHF
DNA: TGTGCCAGCAGTTTTATACAGGGAAACAATCAGCCCCAGCATTTT

size: NA
V: TRBV7-9
D: NA
J: TRBJ1-6
CDR3: CASSSQGANSPLHF
DNA: TGTGCCAGCAGCTCACAGGGAGCTAATTCACCCCTCCACTTT

size: once
V: TRBV6-1
D: NA
J: TRBJ2-2
CDR3: CASSERLGGPPGELFF
DNA: TGTGCCAGCAGTGAAAGGTTGGGGGGGCCCCCCGGGGAGCTGTTTTTT

size: NA
V: TRBV12-3/TRBV12-4
D: TRBD1
J: TRBJ1-6
CDR3: CASKQGGNSPLHF
DNA: TGTGCCAGCAAGCAGGGGGGTAATTCACCCCTCCACTTT

size: NA
V: TRBV11-2
D: NA
J: TRBJ1-1
CDR3: CASSLEQGRRTEAFF
DNA: TGTGCCAGCAGCTTAGAACAGGGTAGACGCACTGAAGCTTTCTTT

size: once
V: TRBV18
D: NA
J: TRBJ1-1
CDR3: CASSPRGGRQNTEAFF
DNA: TGTGCCAGCTCACCACGGGGGGGCAGGCAGAACACTGAAGCTTTCTTT

size: once
V: TRBV19
D: NA
J: TRBJ1-2
CDR3: CASSMRERGYTF
DNA: TGTGCCAGTAGTATGCGGGAGCGTGGCTACACCTTC

size: NA
V: TRBV30
D: NA
J: TRBJ2-1
CDR3: CAWNRQARDEQFF
DNA: TGTGCCTGGAATAGACAGGCTCGGGATGAGCAGTTCTTC

size: NA
V: TRBV7-9
D: TRBD1
J: TRBJ2-7
CDR3: CASSYLGTGPSAYEQYF
DNA: TGTGCCAGCAGCTACCTCGGGACAGGGCCCTCTGCCTACGAGCAGTACTTC

size: NA
V: TRBV11-3
D: TRBD1
J: TRBJ2-7
CDR3: CASGTEGRQYF
DNA: TGTGCCAGCGGGACAGAAGGTCGGCAGTACTTC

size: NA
V: TRBV9
D: NA
J: TRBJ2-2
CDR3: CASSGTTGNTGELFF
DNA: TGTGCCAGCAGCGGGACGACAGGGAACACCGGGGAGCTGTTTTTT

size: few
V: TRBV5-8
D: NA
J: TRBJ1-5
CDR3: CASSLTGLWQPQHF
DNA: TGTGCCAGCAGCTTGACAGGGCTATGGCAGCCCCAGCATTTT

size: NA
V: TRBV30
D: NA
J: TRBJ1-4
CDR3: CAWSNAGEKLFF
DNA: TGTGCCTGGAGTAATGCCGGTGAAAAACTGTTTTTT

size: NA
V: TRBV5-1
D: NA
J: TRBJ2-5
CDR3: CASSLVGPQETQYF
DNA: TGCGCCAGCAGCTTGGTGGGGCCCCAAGAGACCCAGTACTTC

size: NA
V: TRBV18
D: NA
J: TRBJ2-7
CDR3: CASSPERARTTYEQYF
DNA: TGTGCCAGCTCACCAGAGCGGGCCCGAACTACCTACGAGCAGTACTTC

size: NA
V: TRBV3-1/TRBV3-2
D: NA
J: TRBJ2-7
CDR3: CASSPGWNYEQYF
DNA: TGTGCCAGCAGCCCCGGGTGGAACTACGAGCAGTACTTC

size: NA
V: TRBV7-2
D: NA
J: TRBJ1-5
CDR3: CASSPTATDQPQHF
DNA: TGTGCCAGTTCCCCCACAGCTACGGATCAGCCCCAGCATTTT

size: NA
V: TRBV5-4
D: TRBD2
J: TRBJ2-1
CDR3: CASSFWIAGGHEQFF
DNA: TGTGCCAGCAGCTTTTGGATAGCGGGGGGTCATGAGCAGTTCTTC

size: NA
V: TRBV19
D: NA
J: TRBJ1-3
CDR3: CASSSTGNTIYF
DNA: TGTGCCAGTAGTAGCACAGGAAACACCATATATTTT

size: NA
V: TRBV6-2/TRBV6-3
D: TRBD1
J: TRBJ2-7
CDR3: CASSYTRGSSYEQYF
DNA: TGTGCCAGCAGTTACACCAGGGGGAGCTCCTACGAGCAGTACTTC

size: NA
V: TRBV18
D: NA
J: TRBJ1-5
CDR3: CASSPPGQAANQPQHF
DNA: TGTGCCAGCTCACCACCGGGCCAGGCAGCCAATCAGCCCCAGCATTTT

size: NA
V: TRBV13
D: TRBD1
J: TRBJ1-2
CDR3: CASSARDSGNYGYTF
DNA: TGTGCCAGCAGCGCTAGGGACAGCGGGAACTATGGCTACACCTTC

size: NA
V: TRBV29-1
D: NA
J: TRBJ1-3
CDR3: CSVEGHTRGSGNTIYF
DNA: TGCAGCGTTGAAGGGCACACCCGAGGCTCTGGAAACACCATATATTTT

size: NA
V: TRBV5-1
D: TRBD2
J: TRBJ2-1
CDR3: CASRRPGGAENEQFF
DNA: TGCGCCAGCAGGCGACCCGGGGGGGCGGAGAATGAGCAGTTCTTC

size: NA
V: TRBV7-8
D: TRBD2
J: TRBJ2-7
CDR3: CASSPSGGPYEQYF
DNA: TGTGCCAGCAGTCCCTCGGGGGGGCCCTACGAGCAGTACTTC

size: NA
V: TRBV9
D: TRBD1
J: TRBJ2-5
CDR3: CASSVTGGSETQYF
DNA: TGTGCCAGCAGCGTGACAGGGGGTTCGGAGACCCAGTACTTC

size: NA
V: TRBV9
D: TRBD2
J: TRBJ2-1
CDR3: CASSVVGGANEQFF
DNA: TGTGCCAGCAGCGTAGTCGGGGGGGCCAATGAGCAGTTCTTC

size: NA
V: TRBV5-1
D: TRBD1
J: TRBJ1-6
CDR3: CASSFEGGLNSPLHF
DNA: TGCGCCAGCAGCTTTGAAGGGGGCTTGAATTCACCCCTCCACTTT

size: NA
V: TRBV11-1
D: NA
J: TRBJ1-1
CDR3: CASSPGRGNTEAFF
DNA: TGTGCCAGCAGCCCAGGGAGGGGGAACACTGAAGCTTTCTTT

size: NA
V: TRBV5-1
D: TRBD2
J: TRBJ2-5
CDR3: CASSLGASGQETQYF
DNA: TGCGCCAGCAGCTTGGGGGCTAGCGGACAAGAGACCCAGTACTTC

size: NA
V: TRBV6-1
D: NA
J: TRBJ1-2
CDR3: CASSDRGHDYGYTF
DNA: TGTGCCAGCAGTGATCGAGGACACGACTATGGCTACACCTTC